Following are 21 T cell receptor beta chains from one sample sequenced in a study of cytomegalovirus exposure and HLA in healthy donors. The PCR employed 60 Vbeta primers together with 13 Jbeta primers. Only in-frame clones appear in the TCRdb table, and some are missing; sequencing was by immunoSEQ multiplex PCR. The listing records over 100,000 clones. Sequenced: PBMCs. The receptor set was obtained from a woman in her 40s in good health and CMV-seropositive.

The J gene is TRBJ2-7, the V gene TRBV7-2, with 12 bases identical to TRBD2. The V and J ends lost 2 bases and 2 bases, in that order; junction bases with no gene match: 4. Germline assignment: CDR1 SGHTA and CDR2 FQGNSA. The CDR3 contains 16 residues. CDR3 amino acids: CASSLLAGGLTYEQYF. The DNA for the CDR3 is TGTGCCAGCAGCTTACTAGCGGGAGGGCTTACCTACGAGCAGTACTTC.

The rearrangement joins TRBV18 to TRBJ2-7; 10 positions match TRBD1. The germline V gene encodes CDR1 KGHSH and CDR2 LQKENI. V was clipped by 5 bases and J by 6 bases; unmatched bases: 7. This CDR3 spans 14 amino acids. CDR3 in DNA: TGTGCCAGCTCAACCGGGACAGGGGCGCCCGAGCAGTACTTC. It specifies CASSTGTGAPEQYF.

The chain recombines TRBV5-1 with TRBJ2-3; TRBD2 agrees at 8 bases. The CDR3 loop spans 18 amino acids. V gave up 4 bases and J gave up 0 bases; unmatched junction bases: 13. Germline CDR1 is SGHRS and CDR2 is YFSETQ. CDR3 sequence reads: CASSARRGATSSTDTQYF. DNA of the CDR3: TGCGCCAGCAGCGCCCGGCGGGGGGCAACCTCTAGCACAGATACGCAGTATTTT.

This chain links TRBV15 with TRBJ2-3, with D perhaps TRBD1 (6 bases). The CDR3 loop spans 15 amino acids. The V end was cut by 1 base, the J end by 2 bases, with 10 bases between. Per germline, CDR1 LNHNV and CDR2 YYDKDF (reference sequence). The CDR3 coding sequence is TGTGCCACCAGCAGAGGCGGACAGCCCACAGATACGCAGTATTTT. It codes for CATSRGGQPTDTQYF.

This chain uses TRBV29-1 with TRBJ1-1, with a tentative D call TRBD1 (5 bases). Germline V gene data show CDR1 as SQVTM and CDR2 as ANQGSEA. Between the trimmed V and J ends, which lost 7 bases and 1 base, there was a span of 19 bases. The CDR3 has 15 amino acids. This CDR3 reads CSATLFGARNTEAFF. In nucleotides, the CDR3 is TGCAGCGCTACCTTGTTTGGGGCCAGGAACACTGAAGCTTTCTTT.

A remark on this clone: Its ends do not fully match the called genes, so a read error is possible. CDR3 protein: CASSRGQNNEQFF. CDR3 nucleotide sequence: TGTGCTAGCAGCCGGGGTCAAAACAATGAGCAGTTCTTC. J is TRBJ2-1 and V is TRBV7-7, with D possibly matching TRBD2 (5 bases). The CDR3 spans 13 residues. Germline assignment: CDR1 SSHAT and CDR2 FNYEAQ (reference sequence).

The chain recombines TRBV19 with TRBJ2-7, with 12 positions matching TRBD1. CDR3 length: 17 residues. The germline V gene has CDR1 LNHDA and CDR2 SQIVND (reference sequence). J gave up 6 bases and V 5 bases, and 14 bases lay outside the gene matches. Here the CDR3 DNA reads TGTGCCAGTAGTTCGCCGTGGAGGGGACAGGGGGCTGGCGAGCAGTACTTC. Encoded protein: CASSSPWRGQGAGEQYF.

The chain carries TRBV19 and TRBJ1-2, with 7 positions matching TRBD1. The ends lost 4 bases at V and 4 bases at J; junction bases unmatched: 3. Germline V gene data show CDR1 as LNHDA and CDR2 as SQIVND (reference sequence). This CDR3 is built from 13 residues. CDR3 sequence reads: CASSTGTAYGYTF. DNA of the CDR3: TGTGCCAGTAGTACCGGGACAGCCTATGGCTACACCTTC.

The V gene is TRBV28, the J gene TRBJ1-3; TRBD1 matches at 7 bases. V shed 5 bases and J 4 bases; nucleotides not matched to a gene: 2. Germline V gives CDR1 MDHEN, CDR2 SYDVKM. The CDR3 has 13 amino acids. CDR3 coding DNA: TGTGCCAGCAGTCACAGGGGAGGAAACACCATATATTTT. Amino acids: CASSHRGGNTIYF.

This chain links TRBV11-1 with TRBJ1-2; unclear D gene. The CDR3 totals 14 residues. Germline V gene sequence: CDR1 SGHAT, CDR2 FQDESV (reference sequence). V lost 3 bases, J lost 3 bases, and 11 bases lay in between. The CDR3 sequence: CASSLAGDHYGYTF. DNA of the CDR3: TGTGCCAGCAGCTTGGCCGGGGATCACTATGGCTACACCTTC. The whole variable domain, remainder taken from reference TRBV11-1 and TRBJ1-2, is EAEVAQSPRYKITEKSQAVAFWCDPISGHATLYWYRQILGQGPELLVQFQDESVVDDSQLPKDRFSAERLKGVDSTLKIQPAELGDSAMYLCASSLAGDHYGYTFGSGTRLTVV.

V and J are TRBV11-2 and TRBJ2-1, with D unresolved. The germline V gene encodes CDR1 SGHAT and CDR2 FQNNGV. This CDR3 comprises 13 residues. The V end lost 6 bases, the J end lost 3 bases, and 9 bases lay between the germline ends. The CDR3 sequence: CASSITNYNEQFF. Here the CDR3 DNA reads TGTGCCAGCAGTATCACTAACTACAATGAGCAGTTCTTC.

J is TRBJ2-1 and V is TRBV29-1; 10 bases are a match to TRBD1. The CDR3 is made up of 16 amino acids. CDR1 is SQVTM and CDR2 is ANQGSEA in the germline V gene. V gave up 6 bases and J gave up 5 bases; unmatched junction bases: 13. CDR3 sequence: CSVSKLGQGSNNEQFF. In nucleotides, the CDR3 is TGCAGCGTCTCAAAATTGGGACAGGGGAGTAACAATGAGCAGTTCTTC.

This sequence joins TRBV27 and TRBJ2-1; the match to TRBD2 covers 10 bases. Germline CDR1 is MNHEY and CDR2 is SMNVEV (reference sequence). The CDR3 loop spans 16 amino acids. Unmatched junction bases numbered 10, after V lost 5 bases and J lost 6 bases. As DNA, the CDR3 is TGTGCCAGCAGTCTAACCCGACTAGCGGGCAGCAATGAGCAGTTCTTC. It is translated as CASSLTRLAGSNEQFF.

V and J are TRBV7-2 and TRBJ2-5; 11 nucleotides line up with TRBD2. V lost 4 bases and J lost 2; bases outside the gene matches: 6. Germline-derived CDR1 and CDR2 are SGHTA and FQGNSA. The CDR3 has 16 residues. Here the CDR3 reads CASSSEGLAEQETQYF. The CDR3 DNA is TGTGCCAGCAGCTCCGAGGGACTAGCGGAACAAGAGACCCAGTACTTC.

This sequence joins TRBV7-9 and TRBJ1-1; D is unclear. The CDR3 loop spans 16 amino acids. The V end was cut by 1 base, the J end by 1 base, with 13 bases between. Germline V gene lookup returns CDR1 SEHNR and CDR2 FQNEAQ (reference sequence). The CDR3 DNA sequence: TGTGCCAGCAGCTTAGAGGAGCGGGGATCGAACACTGAAGCTTTCTTT. Amino acid sequence: CASSLEERGSNTEAFF.

The J gene is TRBJ1-2, the V gene TRBV25-1, with no clear D. The length of the CDR3 is 14 residues. With 6 bases removed from V and 0 bases from J, the gap between germline ends came to 11 bases. From germline, CDR1 is MGHDK and CDR2 SYGVNS. The CDR3: CASRGDTANYGYTF. CDR3 in DNA: TGTGCCAGCAGGGGAGACACCGCTAACTATGGCTACACCTTC.

The chain links TRBV18 to TRBJ2-7; 9 nucleotides line up with TRBD1. This CDR3 has 14 amino acids. The V gene end was trimmed by 3 bases and the J gene end by 5 bases; junction bases not matched to a gene: 5. Germline CDR1 reads KGHSH; CDR2 reads LQKENI. CDR3: CASSPSGQGNEQYF. Written as DNA, the CDR3 is TGTGCCAGCTCACCTTCAGGACAGGGGAACGAGCAGTACTTC. Together with reference TRBV18 and TRBJ2-7, the CDR3 gives the full variable domain: NAGVMQNPRHLVRRRGQEARLRCSPMKGHSHVYWYRQLPEEGLKFMVYLQKENIIDESGMPKERFSAEFPKEGPSILRIQQVVRGDSAAYFCASSPSGQGNEQYFGPGTRLTVT.

V and J are TRBV5-1 and TRBJ2-3; 11 positions match TRBD2. With 0 bases clipped from V and 6 bases from J, the junction kept 6 bases outside the gene matches. Germline-derived CDR1 and CDR2 are SGHRS and YFSETQ. CDR3 length: 16 amino acids. The CDR3 loop reads CASSLGELAGVDTQYF. In nucleotides, the CDR3 is TGCGCCAGCAGCTTGGGGGAACTAGCGGGAGTTGATACGCAGTATTTT.

This clone is medium-sized (0.01 to 0.1%) by frequency. V usage is TRBV6-4 and J usage is TRBJ2-3; 10 bases are shared with TRBD2. With V trimmed by 3 bases and J by 2 bases, 5 bases remained unmatched. The CDR3 spans 16 residues. Germline CDR1 reads MRHNA; CDR2 reads SNTAGT. CDR3: CASSETAGGITDTQYF. The CDR3 region has the DNA TGTGCCAGCAGTGAGACAGCGGGAGGGATCACAGATACGCAGTATTTT.

This chain joins TRBV27 and TRBJ2-5; tentatively, D is TRBD1 (5 bases). In germline, CDR1 is MNHEY, CDR2 SMNVEV (reference sequence). The V end lost 1 base, the J end lost 2 bases, and 8 bases lay between the germline ends. CDR3 size: 14 residues. CDR3 protein: CASSLWSGQETQYF. DNA for the CDR3: TGTGCCAGCAGTTTATGGTCAGGGCAAGAGACCCAGTACTTC.

J is TRBJ2-1 and V is TRBV11-2, with D unclear. Germline CDR1 and CDR2: SGHAT and FQNNGV. The V gene lost 1 base and the J gene lost 9 bases, with 10 bases spanning the gap. The CDR3 is made up of 13 amino acids. CDR3 in amino acids: CASSLGRLGEQFF. The CDR3 coding sequence is TGTGCCAGCAGCTTAGGGCGACTCGGTGAGCAGTTCTTC.